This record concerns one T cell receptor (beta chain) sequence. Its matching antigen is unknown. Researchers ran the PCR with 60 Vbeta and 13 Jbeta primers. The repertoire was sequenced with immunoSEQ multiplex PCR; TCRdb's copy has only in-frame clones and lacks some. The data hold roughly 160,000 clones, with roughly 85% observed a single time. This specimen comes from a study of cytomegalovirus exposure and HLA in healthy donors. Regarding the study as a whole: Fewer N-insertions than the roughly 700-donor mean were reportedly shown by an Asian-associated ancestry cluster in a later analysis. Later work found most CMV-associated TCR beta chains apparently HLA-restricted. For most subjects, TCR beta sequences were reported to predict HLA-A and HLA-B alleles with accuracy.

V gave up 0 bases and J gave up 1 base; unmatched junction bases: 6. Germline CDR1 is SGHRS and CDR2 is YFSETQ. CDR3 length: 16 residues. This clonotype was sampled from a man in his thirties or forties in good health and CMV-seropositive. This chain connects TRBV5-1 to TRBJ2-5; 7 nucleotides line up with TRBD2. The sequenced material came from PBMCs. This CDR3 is CASSLAGASGQETQYF. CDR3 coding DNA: TGCGCCAGCAGCTTGGCCGGGGCTAGCGGCCAAGAGACCCAGTACTTC.